Each of the 13 T cell receptor beta chains below was sequenced from the same sample in a study of cytomegalovirus exposure and HLA in healthy donors. 13 Jbeta primers and 60 Vbeta primers were used for the PCR. The repertoire was sequenced with immunoSEQ multiplex PCR; TCRdb's copy has only in-frame clones and lacks some. The sample includes 180,000 or so clones, 80% to 90% seen only once; the top ten take about 10%. Sequences were obtained from PBMCs. The source of these receptors is a man between 18 and 29 years old in good health and CMV-seropositive.

This rearrangement joins TRBV30 to TRBJ2-1; tentatively, D is TRBD2 (6 bases). Germline lookup yields CDR1 GTSNPN and CDR2 SVGIG (reference sequence). The V and J ends lost 4 bases and 9 bases respectively, with 7 bases between them. The CDR3 is 10 amino acids. The CDR3 is CAWTGAEQFF. The CDR3 coding sequence is TGTGCCTGGACGGGAGCTGAGCAGTTCTTC. Full variable domain (remainder filled in from reference TRBV30 and TRBJ2-1): SQTIHQWPATLVQPVGSPLSLECTVEGTSNPNLYWYRQAAGRGLQLLFYSVGIGQISSEVPQNLSASRPQDRQFILSSKKLLLSDSGFYLCAWTGAEQFFGPGTRLTVL.

The chain recombines TRBV30 with TRBJ1-3; weak D call: TRBD1 (6 bases). V was trimmed by 4 bases and J by 0 bases, leaving 34 bases between them. The germline gives CDR1 GTSNPN, CDR2 SVGIG (reference sequence). The CDR3 is 22 residues long. The CDR3 loop reads CAWTGQMMDSPTFHPSGNTIYF. CDR3 nucleotide sequence: TGTGCCTGGACGGGGCAGATGATGGACAGCCCTACTTTCCATCCCTCTGGAAACACCATATATTTT.

The J gene is TRBJ1-4, the V gene TRBV9; the D is unclear. V lost 3 bases and J lost 4, with 7 bases in between. This CDR3 spans 13 amino acids. Germline V gene data show CDR1 as SGDLS and CDR2 as YYNGEE. The CDR3 spells CASSGPNNEKLFF. The CDR3 nucleotides read TGTGCCAGCAGCGGGCCCAATAATGAAAAACTGTTTTTT.

V usage is TRBV29-1 and J usage is TRBJ2-7; TRBD2 agrees at 7 bases. Trimming took 7 bases from V and 5 from J; bases not matched to a gene: 5. Germline V gives CDR1 SQVTM, CDR2 ANQGSEA. The CDR3 is 11 amino acids. The CDR3 region is CSAGTTHEQYF. The CDR3 DNA reads as TGCAGCGCCGGGACTACCCACGAGCAGTACTTC.

V and J are TRBV6-5 and TRBJ2-1; D is perhaps TRBD1 (6 bases). V was cut by 8 bases and J by 10 bases, with 12 bases left in between. This CDR3 is 11 amino acids long. CDR1 and CDR2 from the germline V gene are MNHEY and SVGAGI. DNA of the CDR3: TGTGCCAGCTTTTCCGGGACAGAGCAGTTCTTC. Translated, it gives CASFSGTEQFF.

The V and J genes are TRBV10-1 and TRBJ2-4; TRBD1 might be the D (6 bases). V was trimmed by 8 bases and J by 3 bases, leaving 8 bases between them. CDR1 is WNHNN, CDR2 SYGVQD, per germline (reference sequence). The CDR3 extends over 12 amino acids. The CDR3 DNA reads as TGCGCCAGCGGACAGAACAAAAACATTCAGTACTTC. Its protein is CASGQNKNIQYF.

The V gene is TRBV29-1, the J gene TRBJ1-1; TRBD1 aligns across 7 bases. This CDR3 has 14 residues. Germline V gene lookup returns CDR1 SQVTM and CDR2 ANQGSEA. V was pared by 7 bases and J by 4 bases, with 12 bases of the junction left unmatched. The chain's CDR3 is CSAPKTGWGTEAFF. The CDR3 bases are TGCAGCGCCCCCAAGACAGGGTGGGGCACTGAAGCTTTCTTT.

The V call is TRBV6-5, the J call TRBJ2-5; 9 bases line up with TRBD2. CDR1 MNHEY and CDR2 SVGAGI come from the germline V gene. With 2 bases clipped from V and 1 base from J, the junction kept 5 bases outside the gene matches. This CDR3 has 16 residues. DNA for the CDR3: TGTGCCAGCAGTTACCCCCCAGCGGGGGGCCAAGAGACCCAGTACTTC. Translated, it gives CASSYPPAGGQETQYF.

This sequence joins TRBV18 and TRBJ1-4; a weak D match, TRBD1 (6 bases). This CDR3 contains 15 residues. The germline V gene encodes CDR1 KGHSH and CDR2 LQKENI. V shed 3 bases and J shed 8 bases, with 16 bases lying between them. CDR3 coding DNA: TGTGCCAGCTCACCGGGGGCCGCTAGCTACGAAAAACTGTTTTTT. Its protein product is CASSPGAASYEKLFF.

The rearrangement uses TRBV7-8 and TRBJ2-7, with D possibly TRBD1 on 6 matching bases. Trimming left V 4 bases short and J 4 bases short, with 14 bases between. Germline V lookup: CDR1 SGHVS, CDR2 FQNEAQ. This CDR3 has 14 residues. This CDR3 reads CASSSMGAWYEQYF. DNA of the CDR3: TGTGCCAGCAGCTCGATGGGGGCTTGGTACGAGCAGTACTTC. Based on the CDR3 plus reference TRBV7-8 and TRBJ2-7, the full variable domain is GAGVSQSPRYKVAKRGQDVALRCDPISGHVSLFWYQQALGQGPEFLTYFQNEAQLDKSGLPSDRFFAERPEGSVSTLKIQRTQQEDSAVYLCASSSMGAWYEQYFGPGTRLTVT.

The chain joins TRBV5-1 to TRBJ2-5, with a possible D match to TRBD1 (6 bases). Trimming took off 1 base at V and 3 bases at J, with 10 bases between the two ends. Germline V CDR1 and CDR2: SGHRS, YFSETQ. The CDR3 loop spans 14 amino acids. CDR3 in DNA: TGCGCCAGCAGCTTGTCGACAGGCGAAGAGACCCAGTACTTC. It codes for CASSLSTGEETQYF.

This clone was counted a few times. This CDR3 reads CASRGDRDPYNEQFF. For the CDR3, the DNA is TGTGCCAGCAGGGGGGACAGGGACCCTTACAATGAGCAGTTCTTC. This chain uses TRBV2 with TRBJ2-1; 9 bases fit TRBD1. Germline CDR1 SNHLY, CDR2 FYNNEI. CDR3 length: 15 residues. The V and J ends lost 6 bases and 4 bases, in that order; junction bases with no gene match: 7.

V usage is TRBV9 and J usage is TRBJ1-4; the D is unclear. The CDR3 covers 13 residues. The V end lost 5 bases, the J end lost 2 bases, and 7 bases lay between the germline ends. Per germline, CDR1 SGDLS and CDR2 YYNGEE. The CDR3 here is CASSPGTNEKLFF. CDR3 coding DNA: TGTGCCAGCAGTCCCGGGACTAATGAAAAACTGTTTTTT.